Listed below are T cell receptor beta chains from one sample, sequenced in a study of OX40 agonist ivuxolimab in advanced cancers. Repertoires were generated with immunoSEQ multiplex PCR, while TCRdb's copy carries only in-frame clones and drops some. Altogether tens of thousands of clones are present, 90% being singletons, with the ten largest covering about 1.8%. The material sequenced was CD4+ or CD8+ T cells sorted from blood, taken in a trial of the OX40 agonist ivuxolimab. The receptors derive from an adult with an advanced solid tumor such as melanoma, head and neck, liver or kidney cancer. The CDR3 runs from the conserved cysteine through the conserved F or W. The order of the fields is D gene, J gene, clone size, V gene, CDR3 protein, CDR3 DNA. D genes are given only for firm matches. The size field is filled for only some rows; it gives once, few, many or a size class.

>.|TRBJ1-1|.|TRBV5-1
CASSRRGEGTEAFF
TGCGCCAGCAGCCGTCGGGGGGAGGGCACTGAAGCTTTCTTT
>.|TRBJ2-4|.|TRBV5-1
CASSLMGGTGDIQYF
TGCGCCAGCAGCTTGATGGGGGGCACAGGGGATATTCAGTACTTC
>TRBD1|TRBJ2-7|.|TRBV4-1
CASSHPGQGDEQYF
TGCGCCAGCAGCCACCCCGGACAGGGTGACGAGCAGTACTTC
>.|TRBJ2-7|.|TRBV5-1
CASSFGGNLYEQYF
TGCGCCAGCAGCTTTGGAGGGAACCTCTACGAGCAGTACTTC
>TRBD1|TRBJ2-7|.|TRBV7-3
CASSLGAGTGRPYEQYF
TGTGCCAGCAGCTTAGGGGCGGGGACAGGGAGACCCTACGAGCAGTACTTC
>.|TRBJ1-3|few|TRBV28
CASSSTIRFSGNTIYF
TGTGCCAGCAGTTCTACCATCCGGTTCTCTGGAAACACCATATATTTT
>TRBD1|TRBJ2-7|.|TRBV19
CASSLDRGSYEQYF
TGTGCCAGTAGTTTAGACAGGGGGTCCTACGAGCAGTACTTC
>.|TRBJ2-7|.|TRBV27
CASSLGRNEQYF
TGTGCCAGCAGTTTGGGGCGAAACGAGCAGTACTTC
>TRBD2|TRBJ2-7|once|TRBV18
CASSPVRGDSYEQYF
TGTGCCAGCTCACCAGTGCGGGGGGACTCCTACGAGCAGTACTTC
>.|TRBJ2-1|.|TRBV20-1
CSVENNEQFF
TGCAGTGTTGAAAACAATGAGCAGTTCTTC